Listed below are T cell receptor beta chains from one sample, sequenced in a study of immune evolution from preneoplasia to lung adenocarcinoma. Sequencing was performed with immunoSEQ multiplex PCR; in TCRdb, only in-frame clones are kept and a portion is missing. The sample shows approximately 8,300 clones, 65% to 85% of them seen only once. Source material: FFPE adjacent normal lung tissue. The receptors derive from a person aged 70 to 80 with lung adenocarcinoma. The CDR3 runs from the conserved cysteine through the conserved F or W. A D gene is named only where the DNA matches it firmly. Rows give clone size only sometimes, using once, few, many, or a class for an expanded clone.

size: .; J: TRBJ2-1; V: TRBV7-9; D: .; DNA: TGTGCCAGCAGCTTCCTCAGTGGGCCAACCTCCTACAATGAGCAGTTCTTC; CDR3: CASSFLSGPTSYNEQFF
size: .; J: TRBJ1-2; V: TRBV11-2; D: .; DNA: TGTGCCAGCAGCTTAGATGGCGGGGGGCGAGACTATGGCTACACCTTC; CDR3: CASSLDGGGRDYGYTF
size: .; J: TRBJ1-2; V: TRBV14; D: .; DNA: TGTGCCAGCAGCCCAGACCAAAACTATGGCTACACCTTC; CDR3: CASSPDQNYGYTF
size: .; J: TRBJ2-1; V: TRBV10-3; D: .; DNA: TGTGCCATCAGTGAGTCTCGAGGATTAAGCTCCTACAATGAGCAGTTCTTC; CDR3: CAISESRGLSSYNEQFF
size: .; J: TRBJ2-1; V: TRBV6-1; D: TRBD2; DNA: TGTGCCAGCAGTGTGACTAGCGTGAACAATGAGCAGTTCTTC; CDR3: CASSVTSVNNEQFF
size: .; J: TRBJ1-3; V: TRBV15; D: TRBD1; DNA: TGTGCCACCAGCCGCGGACAGGGATTAGACACCATATATTTT; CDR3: CATSRGQGLDTIYF
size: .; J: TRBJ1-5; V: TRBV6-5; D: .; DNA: TGTGCCAGCAAGGAGAGCCTCAGCAATCAGCCCCAGCATTTT; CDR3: CASKESLSNQPQHF
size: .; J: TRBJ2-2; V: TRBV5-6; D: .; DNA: TGTGCCAGCAGCACCACCGGGGAGCTGTTTTTT; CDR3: CASSTTGELFF
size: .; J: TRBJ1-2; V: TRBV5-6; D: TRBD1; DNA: TGTGCCAGCAGCTTGGGACAGGGGAACTATGGCTACACCTTC; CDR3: CASSLGQGNYGYTF
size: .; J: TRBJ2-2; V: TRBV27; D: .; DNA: TGTGCCAGCAGTTTATCTGGGACTGGTACCACCGGGGAGCTGTTTTTT; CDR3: CASSLSGTGTTGELFF
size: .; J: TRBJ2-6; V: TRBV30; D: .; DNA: TGTGCCTGGAGTGAACTAGGGGCCAACGTCCTGACTTTC; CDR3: CAWSELGANVLTF
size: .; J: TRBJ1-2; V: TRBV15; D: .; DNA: TGTGCCACCAGCAGAGGGGGTGGGGGGCTCGACTATGGCTACACCTTC; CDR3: CATSRGGGGLDYGYTF
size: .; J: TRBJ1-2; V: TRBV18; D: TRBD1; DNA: TGTGCCAGCTCACCAGGACAGGGGGGTCATGGCTACACCTTC; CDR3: CASSPGQGGHGYTF
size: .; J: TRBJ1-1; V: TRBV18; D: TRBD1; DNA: TGTGCCAGCTCACCCAGGGGGAGCCTTATGAACACTGAAGCTTTCTTT; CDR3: CASSPRGSLMNTEAFF
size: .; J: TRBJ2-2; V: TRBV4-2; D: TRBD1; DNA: TGTGCCAGCAGCCAAGGCGGACAGGGAGTGGCCACCGGGGAGCTGTTTTTT; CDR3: CASSQGGQGVATGELFF
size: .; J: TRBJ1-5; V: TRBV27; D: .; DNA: TGTGCCAGCAGTTTAGGGGGGAGCAATCAGCCCCAGCATTTT; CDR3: CASSLGGSNQPQHF
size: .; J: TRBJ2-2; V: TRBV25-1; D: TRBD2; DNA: TGTGCCAGCAGTATCAGCGGGACGTACACCGGGGAGCTGTTTTTT; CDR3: CASSISGTYTGELFF
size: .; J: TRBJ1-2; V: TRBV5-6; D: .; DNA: TGTGCCAGCAGCTCCGGGGGGTTCGTCTATGGCTACACCTTC; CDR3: CASSSGGFVYGYTF
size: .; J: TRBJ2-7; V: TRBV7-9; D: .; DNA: TGTGCCAGCAGCTTAGGAATGGGAGTTAGCTCCTACGAGCAGTACTTC; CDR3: CASSLGMGVSSYEQYF
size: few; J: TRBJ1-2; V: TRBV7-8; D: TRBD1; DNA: TGTGCCAGCAGCTTAGCGGATAGGTGGGGCAGGGGGGTTCTAGGCTACACCTTC; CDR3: CASSLADRWGRGVLGYTF
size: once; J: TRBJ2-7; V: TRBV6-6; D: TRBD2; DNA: TGTGCCAGCGGACTAGTTTACGAGCAGTACTTC; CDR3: CASGLVYEQYF
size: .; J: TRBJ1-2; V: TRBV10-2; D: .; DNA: TGCGCCAGCAGTGAGTTGGGGTTTGGCTATGGCTACACCTTC; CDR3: CASSELGFGYGYTF
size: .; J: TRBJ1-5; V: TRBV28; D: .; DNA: TGTGCCAGCAGTTTATTAGGGACTATAACGCCCCAGCATTTT; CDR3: CASSLLGTITPQHF
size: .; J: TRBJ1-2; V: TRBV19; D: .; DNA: TGTGCCAGTAGTATGGCGGGGGCAGATACTAACTATGGCTACACCTTC; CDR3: CASSMAGADTNYGYTF
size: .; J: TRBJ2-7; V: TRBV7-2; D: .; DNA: TGTGCCAGCAGCTTCGTTGGGGGAGGCTCCTACGAGCAGTACTTC; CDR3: CASSFVGGGSYEQYF
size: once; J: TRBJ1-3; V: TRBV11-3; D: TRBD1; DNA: TGTGCCAGCAGCCCCCCGGGACAGGGCCTCTCTGGAAACACCATATATTTT; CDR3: CASSPPGQGLSGNTIYF
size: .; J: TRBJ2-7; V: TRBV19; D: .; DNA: TGTGCCAGCCGCCGCTCAGGGCAGTACGAGCAGTACTTC; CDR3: CASRRSGQYEQYF
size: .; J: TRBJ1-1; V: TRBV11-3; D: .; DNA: TGTGCCAGCAGACTCCTGTCGGACACTGAAGCTTTCTTT; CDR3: CASRLLSDTEAFF
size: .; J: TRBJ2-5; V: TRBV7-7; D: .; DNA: TGTGCTAGCAGCTTAGCTCGTGCCCCCGGGGAGACCCAGTACTTC; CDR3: CASSLARAPGETQYF
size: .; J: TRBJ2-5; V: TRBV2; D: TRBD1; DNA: TGTGCCAGCAGTGGGACAGGGGGCGATGAGACCCAGTACTTC; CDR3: CASSGTGGDETQYF